This is a list of T cell receptor beta chains from one sample in a study of patients and donors after allogeneic stem cell transplantation. TCRdb recomputed calls from the RT-PCR reads with MiXCR, one row per CDR3 protein. Of about 160,000 distinct CDR3 sequences listed, roughly 24% are singletons. Sample: blood, either unsorted or a sorted T cell fraction (not recorded which). The receptors come from a human donor who was either an allogeneic HSCT recipient or a stem cell or donor lymphocyte infusion donor (not recorded which). It is not recorded whose cells these are; they may come from a transplant donor. The CDR3 runs from the conserved cysteine through the conserved F or W. D genes are given only for firm matches. Some rows mark clone size as missing; the rest say once, few, many or name a class of expanded clone.

V: TRBV6-5; size: -; D: TRBD2; J: TRBJ2-1; CDR3: CASSYSIPTSGVYNEQFF; DNA: TGTGCCAGCAGTTACTCGATCCCGACTAGCGGAGTCTACAATGAGCAGTTCTTC
V: TRBV5-1; size: -; D: -; J: TRBJ1-1; CDR3: CASQEGVWTEAFF; DNA: TGCGCCAGCCAAGAAGGGGTATGGACTGAAGCTTTCTTT
V: TRBV14; size: -; D: -; J: TRBJ1-5; CDR3: CASSNYDRPWGNQPQHF; DNA: TGTGCCAGCAGCAATTACGACAGGCCGTGGGGCAATCAGCCCCAGCATTTT
V: TRBV6-5; size: -; D: TRBD1; J: TRBJ2-7; CDR3: CASSGDRANEQYF; DNA: TGTGCCAGCAGCGGGGACAGGGCGAACGAGCAGTACTTC
V: TRBV4-1; size: many; D: TRBD2; J: TRBJ2-1; CDR3: CASSLAVAGTYNEQFF; DNA: TGCGCCAGCAGCTTAGCCGTAGCGGGGACCTACAATGAGCAGTTCTTC
V: TRBV3-1; size: few; D: -; J: TRBJ2-7; CDR3: CASSQDGVKFSYEQYF; DNA: TGTGCCAGCAGCCAAGATGGGGTGAAGTTCTCCTACGAGCAGTACTTC
V: TRBV27; size: -; D: TRBD1; J: TRBJ1-2; CDR3: CASRRGQGRDYGYTF; DNA: TGTGCCAGCAGGAGGGGACAGGGTAGGGACTATGGCTACACCTTC
V: TRBV12-3/TRBV12-4; size: -; D: -; J: TRBJ1-1; CDR3: CASSIGAEAFF; DNA: TGTGCCAGCAGTATCGGGGCTGAAGCTTTCTTT
V: TRBV6-5; size: few; D: -; J: TRBJ2-4; CDR3: CASSPGRAKNIQYF; DNA: TGTGCCAGCAGCCCGGGGAGAGCCAAAAACATTCAGTACTTC
V: TRBV20-1; size: once; D: TRBD1; J: TRBJ2-1; CDR3: CSARDQGGAEQFF; DNA: TGCAGTGCTAGAGATCAAGGGGGCGCTGAGCAGTTCTTC
V: TRBV5-1; size: -; D: TRBD2; J: TRBJ2-1; CDR3: CASSLGTSPYNEQFF; DNA: TGCGCCAGCAGCTTGGGGACTAGCCCCTACAATGAGCAGTTCTTC
V: TRBV5-6; size: -; D: TRBD1; J: TRBJ2-5; CDR3: CASSLRGLLQETQYF; DNA: TGTGCCAGCAGCCTAAGGGGGCTACTACAAGAGACCCAGTACTTC
V: TRBV29-1; size: few; D: -; J: TRBJ1-5; CDR3: CSVEVGLNQPQHF; DNA: TGCAGCGTTGAAGTCGGGCTCAATCAGCCCCAGCATTTT
V: TRBV5-1; size: few; D: -; J: TRBJ1-1; CDR3: CASRPTPGDPEGAFF; DNA: TGCGCCAGCAGACCTACCCCCGGAGATCCTGAGGGAGCTTTCTTT